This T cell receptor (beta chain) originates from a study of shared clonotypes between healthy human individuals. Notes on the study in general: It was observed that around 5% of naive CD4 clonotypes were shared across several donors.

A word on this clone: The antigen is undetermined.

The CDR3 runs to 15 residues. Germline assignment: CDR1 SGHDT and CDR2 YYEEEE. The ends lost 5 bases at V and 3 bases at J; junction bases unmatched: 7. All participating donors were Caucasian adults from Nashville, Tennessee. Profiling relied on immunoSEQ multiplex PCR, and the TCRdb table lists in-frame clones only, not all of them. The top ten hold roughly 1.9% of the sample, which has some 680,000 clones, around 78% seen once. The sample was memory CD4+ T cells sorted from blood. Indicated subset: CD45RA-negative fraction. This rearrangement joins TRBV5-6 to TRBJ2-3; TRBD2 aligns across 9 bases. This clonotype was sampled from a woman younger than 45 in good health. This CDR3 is CASSLAGRGTDTQYF. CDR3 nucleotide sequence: TGTGCCAGCAGTCTAGCGGGGAGAGGAACAGATACGCAGTATTTT.